Below are 11 T cell receptor beta chains sequenced from a single sample in a study of identical twins. TCRdb used MiXCR to reprocess the 5' RACE reads, holding one entry per CDR3 protein. The sample holds around 490,000 distinct CDR3 sequences, roughly 15% seen once. The same sample was also used in a study of yellow fever vaccine responses in identical twins.

Material for sequencing was CD4+ T cells sorted from blood. The origin of the receptors is a woman under 30 in good health.

This clonotype was recorded a few times. DNA for the CDR3: TGCAGTGCTAGAGATCAAAGCGTTCAGTACTTC. This gives the protein CSARDQSVQYF. V gene TRBV20-1 combines with J gene TRBJ2-5; D ambiguous. The CDR3 is 11 amino acids. Germline V CDR1 and CDR2: DFQATT, SNEGSKA (reference sequence). The ends were cut back, 0 bases at V and 11 bases at J, with 10 bases in the middle.

A few counts support this clonotype. The chain combines TRBV29-1 with TRBJ2-1, with D perhaps matching TRBD2 (6 bases). Germline V gene sequence: CDR1 SQVTM, CDR2 ANQGSEA. The V end lost 5 bases, the J end lost 3 bases, and 20 bases lay between the germline ends. This CDR3 is built from 16 residues. The CDR3 region is CSVSVPISGNYNEQFF. CDR3 coding DNA: TGCAGCGTTTCGGTCCCAATTAGCGGAAACTACAATGAGCAGTTCTTC.

This clonotype was recorded a few times. The gene calls are TRBV20-1 and TRBJ1-5, with D perhaps TRBD1 (6 bases). Per the germline V gene, CDR1 is DFQATT and CDR2 is SNEGSKA (reference sequence). The V gene lost 6 bases and the J gene lost 0 bases, with 15 bases spanning the gap. The CDR3 loop spans 15 amino acids. CDR3 DNA sequence: TGCAGTGCAGTGACAGGCGGTTATAGCAATCAGCCCCAGCATTTT. Translating gives CSAVTGGYSNQPQHF.

The chain recombines TRBV14 with TRBJ2-3; 13 nucleotides match TRBD2. CDR1 and CDR2 from the germline V gene are SGHDN and FVKESK. The CDR3 extends over 19 amino acids. The junction had 13 bases not matched to a gene; V was cut back by 7 bases and J by 0 bases. CDR3 nucleotides: TGTGCCAGCAACCAGGCGACGGGACTAGCGGGAAGTAGCACAGATACGCAGTATTTT. Protein: CASNQATGLAGSSTDTQYF. Together with reference TRBV14 and TRBJ2-3, the CDR3 gives the full variable domain: EAGVTQFPSHSVIEKGQTVTLRCDPISGHDNLYWYRRVMGKEIKFLLHFVKESKQDESGMPNNRFLAERTGGTYSTLKVQPAELEDSGVYFCASNQATGLAGSSTDTQYFGPGTRLTVL.

V usage is TRBV25-1 and J usage is TRBJ1-2; D is unresolved. CDR1 is MGHDK, CDR2 SYGVNS, per germline. Trimming cost V 8 bases and J 2 bases, with 9 bases left between them. The CDR3 runs 12 residues. This CDR3 reads CASPGPNYGYTF. The DNA for the CDR3 is TGTGCCAGCCCCGGACCCAACTATGGCTACACCTTC.

V and J are TRBV5-1 and TRBJ1-4, with D uncertain. CDR3 size: 13 residues. V was clipped by 3 bases and J by 2 bases, with 5 bases between them. Per germline, CDR1 SGHRS and CDR2 YFSETQ. The CDR3 loop reads CASSSDTNEKLFF. The DNA of the CDR3 is TGCGCCAGCAGCTCGGACACTAATGAAAAACTGTTTTTT. The full variable domain, rest sourced from reference TRBV5-1 and TRBJ1-4, is KAGVTQTPRYLIKTRGQQVTLSCSPISGHRSVSWYQQTPGQGLQFLFEYFSETQRNKGNFPGRFSGRQFSNSRSEMNVSTLELGDSALYLCASSSDTNEKLFFGSGTQLSVL.

Only a few counts were recorded for this clonotype. CDR3 protein: CASSESGGFTDTQYF. The CDR3 region has the DNA TGTGCCAGCAGTGAGTCAGGGGGCTTCACAGATACGCAGTATTTT. The V call is TRBV6-4, the J call TRBJ2-3; 8 bases are a match to TRBD1. CDR1 is MRHNA and CDR2 is SNTAGT in the germline V gene. This CDR3 spans 15 amino acids. After removal of 3 bases from V and 2 bases from J, the junction contained 4 bases not matched to a gene.

This clonotype was counted between two and nine times. The chain couples TRBV12-3 or TRBV12-4 to TRBJ2-5, with D maybe TRBD1 (5 bases). Trimming removed 5 bases from V and 1 base from J, with 11 bases in between. CDR3 length: 14 residues. The chain's CDR3 is CASSLRQIQETQYF. CDR3 bases: TGTGCCAGCAGTCTTAGACAGATCCAAGAGACCCAGTACTTC.

The CDR3 nucleotides read TGCAGTGCTCGGGTCCCCTTACTAGCGGGGGTTCTCGATACGCAGTATTTT. It yields the protein CSARVPLLAGVLDTQYF. The V gene is TRBV20-1, the J gene TRBJ2-3; 11 positions agree with TRBD2. Trimming removed 5 bases from V and 6 bases from J; junction bases left unmatched: 16. This CDR3 region has 17 residues. Germline CDR1 and CDR2: DFQATT and SNEGSKA (reference sequence).

With regard to this clonotype: Its ends do not fully match the called genes, so a read error is possible. The CDR3 DNA reads TGTGCCAGCAGGACGGGACCCCCAGTAGGGGAGACGCAGTACTTC. Protein: CASRTGPPVGETQYF. V and J are TRBV28 and TRBJ2-5; either TRBD1 or TRBD2 may fit D (5 bases each). In germline, CDR1 is MDHEN, CDR2 SYDVKM. The CDR3 is 15 residues long.

The V gene is TRBV7-9, the J gene TRBJ1-1; D remains ambiguous. V gave up 0 bases and J gave up 2 bases, with 7 bases separating them. Germline CDR1 reads SEHNR; CDR2 reads FQNEAQ (reference sequence). The CDR3 is 14 residues long. This chain's CDR3 is CASSLAPENTEAFF. In DNA, the CDR3 is TGTGCCAGCAGCTTAGCGCCCGAAAACACTGAAGCTTTCTTT.